This T cell receptor (beta chain) was recorded in a study of brain T cells in children with intractable seizures. Comment on this clone: The antigen is undetermined.

Sample time point: blood from clinic visit 5 months post-surgery; TSC patient then seizure free. Notes on the study in general: Absence of clones before surgery may stem from lower sequencing depth.

V trimming: 0 bases; J trimming: 0 bases; junction bases outside the gene matches: 2. CDR3 length equals 16 residues. Germline lookup yields CDR1 KGHSH and CDR2 LQKENI. Method: immunoSEQ multiplex PCR; TCRdb's copy keeps in-frame clones and lacks some. The repertoire includes 300,000 to 400,000 clones, over 90% of them detected once, and 5.5% to 6% sits in the top ten. This chain connects TRBV18 to TRBJ2-5; 9 bases are a match to TRBD2. This specimen consisted of peripheral blood, obtained 5 to 6 months after surgery. The sequence was collected from a boy in the first two years of life with tuberous sclerosis and intractable seizures. The CDR3 spells CASSPPASGNQETQYF. As DNA, the CDR3 is TGTGCCAGCTCACCACCGGCTAGCGGGAACCAAGAGACCCAGTACTTC.